These 16 T cell receptor beta chains came from one sample sequenced in a study of T cell changes during pregnancy in multiple sclerosis. The table came from immunoSEQ multiplex PCR; TCRdb's copy has only in-frame clones and leaves some out. The sample records about 62,000 clones, 80% to 95% being singletons. This sample comprised CD8+ T cells from peripheral blood mononuclear cells, obtained in the second trimester of pregnancy. Source of these receptors: a female donor with multiple sclerosis, enrolled in a pregnancy study.

This clone was seen only once. This sequence joins TRBV5-6 and TRBJ2-7; the match to TRBD1 covers 7 bases. CDR1 and CDR2 (germline): SGHDT, YYEEEE. The J segment lost 3 bases and the V segment lost 3 bases, leaving 6 bases of the junction unmatched. CDR3 length: 14 residues. The CDR3 DNA reads TGTGCCAGCAGCTCCCTGGACAGGTACTACGAGCAGTACTTC. Translated: CASSSLDRYYEQYF.

This clone was recorded only once. One end of the junction is discordant with germline, which a read error may explain. This chain uses TRBV7-9 with TRBJ2-3, with 9 bases that match TRBD2. The germline CDR1 and CDR2 sequences are SEHNR and FQNEAQ (reference sequence). The CDR3 contains 16 residues. The CDR3 region has the DNA TGTGCCAGCAGCGCACCTTTTGGGACTAGCAGAGATACGCAGTATTTT. Translation: CASSAPFGTSRDTQYF.

The chain is built from TRBV27 and TRBJ2-1, with D possibly matching TRBD1 (6 bases). The germline V and J ends were trimmed by 5 bases and 1 base, with 15 bases remaining between them. Germline V CDR1 and CDR2: MNHEY, SMNVEV (reference sequence). The CDR3 totals 16 residues. CDR3 DNA: TGTGCCAGCAGTCCGACAGGCAGGGGATCCTACAATGAGCAGTTCTTC. Translated, it gives CASSPTGRGSYNEQFF.

CDR3 residues: CASSLKRGDRSTDTQYF. In nucleotides, the CDR3 is TGTGCCAGCAGTCTTAAAAGGGGGGACAGATCCACAGATACGCAGTATTTT. The chain is built from TRBV2 and TRBJ2-3; D is perhaps TRBD1 (7 bases). This CDR3 contains 17 residues. Germline assignment: CDR1 SNHLY and CDR2 FYNNEI. V was shortened by 5 bases and J by 2 bases, with 20 bases between the two germline ends.

The chain carries TRBV4-2 and TRBJ2-2; 8 bases match TRBD1. CDR3 length: 18 amino acids. The germline V gene has CDR1 LGHNA and CDR2 YNFKEQ. The V segment lost 1 base and the J segment 0 bases; nucleotides outside the gene matches: 7. The CDR3 loop reads CASSQAAGGASNTGELFF. The CDR3 DNA follows: TGTGCCAGCAGCCAAGCGGCAGGGGGCGCCTCGAACACCGGGGAGCTGTTTTTT.

The J gene is TRBJ2-1, the V gene TRBV9; 7 bases are a match to TRBD1. Trimming at V came to 4 bases and at J to 3 bases, leaving 4 bases not matched to a gene. The CDR3 has 14 residues. CDR1 is SGDLS, CDR2 YYNGEE, per germline. The CDR3 sequence is CASSPWDSYNEQFF. CDR3 sequence (DNA): TGTGCCAGCAGCCCGTGGGACAGCTACAATGAGCAGTTCTTC.

The chain joins TRBV4-1 to TRBJ2-5; TRBD2 might be the D (5 bases). Near its end, the DNA agrees better with TRBJ2-7, so the J call may be wrong. CDR3 size: 16 residues. Per the germline V gene, CDR1 is MGHRA and CDR2 is YSYEKL. The CDR3 DNA sequence: TGCGCCAGCACCCATCGTCCTCCCTCGAGGGTGGACGAGCAGTACTTC. Protein sequence: CASTHRPPSRVDEQYF.

The chain employs TRBV11-2 and TRBJ2-3; 7 bases agree with TRBD1. Germline V gives CDR1 SGHAT, CDR2 FQNNGV. V lost 0 bases and J lost 4; bases outside the gene matches: 13. The CDR3 consists of 18 residues. This CDR3 is CASSLDSDRQEWADTQYF. DNA for the CDR3: TGTGCCAGCAGCTTAGATTCGGACAGGCAAGAGTGGGCAGATACGCAGTATTTT.

CDR3 DNA: TGTGCCACCCCGGGACAGGGCTACGAGCAGTACTTC. Translation gives CATPGQGYEQYF. The chain couples TRBV6-1 to TRBJ2-7; TRBD1 matches 9 bases. The CDR3 runs to 12 residues. Per germline, CDR1 MNHNS and CDR2 SASEGT. After removal of 10 bases from V and 3 bases from J, the junction contained 4 bases not matched to a gene.

The chain uses TRBV5-6 and TRBJ2-1, with D uncertain. The V gene's germline CDR1 is SGHDT and CDR2 YYEEEE. Trimming took off 0 bases at V and 0 bases at J, with 10 bases between the two ends. The CDR3 loop spans 16 amino acids. The CDR3 nucleotides are TGTGCCAGCAGCTTGGTTCCACAGAGCTCCTACAATGAGCAGTTCTTC. Its protein is CASSLVPQSSYNEQFF. Based on the CDR3 plus reference TRBV5-6 and TRBJ2-1, the full variable domain is DAGVTQSPTHLIKTRGQQVTLRCSPKSGHDTVSWYQQALGQGPQFIFQYYEEEERQRGNFPDRFSGHQFPNYSSELNVNALLLGDSALYLCASSLVPQSSYNEQFFGPGTRLTVL.

This rearrangement joins TRBV27 to TRBJ1-1; a possible D gene is TRBD1 (5 bases). V shed 4 bases and J shed 5 bases, with 11 bases lying between them. CDR3 length: 13 residues. CDR1 is MNHEY, CDR2 SMNVEV, per germline (reference sequence). CDR3 sequence reads: CASSSGLETEAFF. The CDR3 nucleotides read TGTGCCAGCAGTTCAGGGTTAGAGACTGAAGCTTTCTTT.

There are a few counts of this clone. The chain couples TRBV29-1 to TRBJ1-1, with D unresolved. The germline V gene has CDR1 SQVTM and CDR2 ANQGSEA. The CDR3 is made up of 12 amino acids. V was shortened by 4 bases and J by 3 bases, with 9 bases between the two germline ends. DNA for the CDR3: TGCAGCGTTGGCCACATCGACACTGAAGCTTTCTTT. Translated: CSVGHIDTEAFF.

V usage is TRBV10-2 and J usage is TRBJ2-1; TRBD1 agrees at 7 bases. Germline V gene data show CDR1 as WSHSY and CDR2 as SAAADI. The CDR3 loop spans 16 amino acids. Germline trimming cut 2 bases from V and 0 bases from J; bases unmatched to any gene: 4. The DNA of the CDR3 is TGCGCCAGCAGTGAGCGGGGACAGAGCTCCTACAATGAGCAGTTCTTC. The encoded protein is CASSERGQSSYNEQFF.

This clone was observed a single time. The chain uses TRBV11-2 and TRBJ1-1; D call uncertain. There are 13 residues in the CDR3. The V gene's germline CDR1 is SGHAT and CDR2 FQNNGV. Deletions cut 1 base from V and 5 bases from J, with 8 bases between. The CDR3 region is CASSLAAGTEAFF. DNA of the CDR3: TGTGCCAGCAGCTTAGCCGCGGGAACTGAAGCTTTCTTT. The whole variable domain, filled in from reference TRBV11-2 and TRBJ1-1, reads EAGVAQSPRYKIIEKRQSVAFWCNPISGHATLYWYQQILGQGPKLLIQFQNNGVVDDSQLPKDRFSAERLKGVDSTLKIQPAKLEDSAVYLCASSLAAGTEAFFGQGTRLTVV.

Relative to its sample, this clone is medium-sized. The V gene is TRBV4-2, the J gene TRBJ1-1; 8 bases are shared with TRBD1. Germline CDR1 and CDR2: LGHNA and YNFKEQ. V gave up 0 bases and J gave up 1 base; unmatched junction bases: 1. There are 15 residues in the CDR3. DNA for the CDR3: TGTGCCAGCAGCCAAGATGGGACAGGGAACACTGAAGCTTTCTTT. Translated: CASSQDGTGNTEAFF.

The rearrangement joins TRBV7-9 to TRBJ2-7; 10 bases map to TRBD2. The CDR3 sequence is 14 residues long. V dropped 5 bases and J dropped 2; count of bases not matched to a gene: 3. Germline values: CDR1 SEHNR, CDR2 FQNEAQ (reference sequence). The CDR3, as DNA: TGTGCCAGCAGCCTTAGCGGGAGGCCCTACGAGCAGTACTTC. Its protein product is CASSLSGRPYEQYF.